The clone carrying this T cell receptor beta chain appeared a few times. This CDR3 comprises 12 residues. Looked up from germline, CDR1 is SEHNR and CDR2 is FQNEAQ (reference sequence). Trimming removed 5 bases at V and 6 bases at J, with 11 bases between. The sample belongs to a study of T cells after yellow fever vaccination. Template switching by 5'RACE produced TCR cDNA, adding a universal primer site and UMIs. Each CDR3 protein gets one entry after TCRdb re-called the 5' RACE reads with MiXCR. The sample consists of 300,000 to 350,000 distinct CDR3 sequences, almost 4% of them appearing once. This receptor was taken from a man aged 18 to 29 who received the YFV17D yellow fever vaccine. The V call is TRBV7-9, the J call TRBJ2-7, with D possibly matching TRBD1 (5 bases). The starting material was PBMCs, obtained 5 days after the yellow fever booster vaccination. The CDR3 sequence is CASSGAGAEQYV. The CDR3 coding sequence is TGTGCCAGCAGCGGGGCTGGGGCCGAGCAGTACGTC.